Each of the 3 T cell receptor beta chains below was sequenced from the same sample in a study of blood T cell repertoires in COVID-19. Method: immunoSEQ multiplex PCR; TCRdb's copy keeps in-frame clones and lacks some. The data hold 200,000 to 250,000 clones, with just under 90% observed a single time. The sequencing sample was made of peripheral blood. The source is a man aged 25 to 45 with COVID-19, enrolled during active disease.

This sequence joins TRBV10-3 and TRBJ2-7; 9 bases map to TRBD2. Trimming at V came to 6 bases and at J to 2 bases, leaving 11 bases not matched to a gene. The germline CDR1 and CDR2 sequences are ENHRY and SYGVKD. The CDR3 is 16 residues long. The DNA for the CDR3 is TGTGCCATCAGCGATCCGGGACTAGCATCTGCCTACGAGCAGTACTTC. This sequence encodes CAISDPGLASAYEQYF.

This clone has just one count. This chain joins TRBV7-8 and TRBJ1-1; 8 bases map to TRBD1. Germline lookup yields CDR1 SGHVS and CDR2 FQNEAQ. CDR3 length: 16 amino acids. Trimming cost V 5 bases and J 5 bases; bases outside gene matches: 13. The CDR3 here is CASSPHRQGTGTEAFF. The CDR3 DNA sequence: TGTGCCAGCAGCCCCCATCGACAGGGGACGGGTACTGAAGCTTTCTTT.

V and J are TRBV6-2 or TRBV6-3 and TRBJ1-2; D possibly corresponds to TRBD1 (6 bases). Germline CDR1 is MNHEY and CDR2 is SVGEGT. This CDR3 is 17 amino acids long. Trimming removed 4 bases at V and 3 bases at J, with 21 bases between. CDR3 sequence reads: CASSSHRGWDNHYGYTF. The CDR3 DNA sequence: TGTGCCAGCAGTTCCCATAGAGGATGGGACAACCACTATGGCTACACCTTC.